Listed here is a single T cell receptor (beta chain). This sample was taken from a study of glioma-infiltrating T cells after dendritic cell vaccination. The wider study: Glioblastoma patients came from Phase I and II dendritic cell vaccination trials.

Data came from immunoSEQ multiplex PCR; TCRdb stores just in-frame clones and leaves some out. The sample consists of about 32,000 clones, roughly 90% of them appearing once. The sequence was obtained from a human donor with glioblastoma. Sequencing was performed on blood, taken before dendritic cell vaccination.

The DNA of the CDR3 is TGTGCCAGCAGCCCGACAGGGATGTGGGCCATGAACACTGAAGCTTTCTTT. Its translation is CASSPTGMWAMNTEAFF. The rearrangement uses TRBV14 and TRBJ1-1, with 7 bases lining up with TRBD1. The J segment lost 0 bases and the V segment lost 4 bases, leaving 11 bases of the junction unmatched. This CDR3 has 17 residues. CDR1 and CDR2 from the germline V gene are SGHDN and FVKESK.